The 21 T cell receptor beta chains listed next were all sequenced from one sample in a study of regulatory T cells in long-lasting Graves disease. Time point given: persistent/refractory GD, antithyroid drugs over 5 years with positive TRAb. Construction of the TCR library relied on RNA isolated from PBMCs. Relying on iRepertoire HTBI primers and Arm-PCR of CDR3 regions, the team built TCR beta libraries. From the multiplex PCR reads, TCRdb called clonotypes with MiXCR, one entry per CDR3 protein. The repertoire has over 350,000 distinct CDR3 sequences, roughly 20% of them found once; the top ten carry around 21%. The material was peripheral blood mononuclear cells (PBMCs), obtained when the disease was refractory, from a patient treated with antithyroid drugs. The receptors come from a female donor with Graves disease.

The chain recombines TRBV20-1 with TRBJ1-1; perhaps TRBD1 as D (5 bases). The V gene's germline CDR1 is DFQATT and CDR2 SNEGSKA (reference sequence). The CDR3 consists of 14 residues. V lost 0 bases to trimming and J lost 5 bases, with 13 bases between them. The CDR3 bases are TGCAGTGCTAGAGATCCGCCGGGGGGGACTGAAGCTTTCTTT. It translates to CSARDPPGGTEAFF.

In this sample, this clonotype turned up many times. CDR3 bases: TGTGCCAGCAGCTCCGGACTAGCGGGAGTACGTATCGAGACCCAGTACTTC. Its translation: CASSSGLAGVRIETQYF. The chain joins TRBV28 to TRBJ2-5, with TRBD2 matching over 13 bases. Germline lookup yields CDR1 MDHEN and CDR2 SYDVKM. V was clipped by 6 bases and J by 5 bases; unmatched bases: 12. The CDR3 is 17 amino acids.

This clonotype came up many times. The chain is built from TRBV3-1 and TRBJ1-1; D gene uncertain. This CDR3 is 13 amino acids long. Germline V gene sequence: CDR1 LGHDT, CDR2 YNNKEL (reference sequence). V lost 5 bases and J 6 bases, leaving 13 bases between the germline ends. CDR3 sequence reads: CASSNGPRAEAFF. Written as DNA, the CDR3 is TGTGCCAGCAGCAACGGACCGAGGGCTGAAGCTTTCTTT. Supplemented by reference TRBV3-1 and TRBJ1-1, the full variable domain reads DTAVSQTPKYLVTQMGNDKSIKCEQNLGHDTMYWYKQDSKKFLKIMFSYNNKELIINETVPNRFSPKSPDKAHLNLHINSLELGDSAVYFCASSNGPRAEAFFGQGTRLTVV.

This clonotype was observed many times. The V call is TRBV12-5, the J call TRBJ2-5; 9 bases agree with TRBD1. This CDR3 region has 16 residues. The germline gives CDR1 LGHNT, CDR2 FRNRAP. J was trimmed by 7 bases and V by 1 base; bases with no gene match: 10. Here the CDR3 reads CASGLATTGGFVTQYF. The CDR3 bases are TGTGCTAGTGGTTTGGCAACGACAGGGGGTTTCGTGACCCAGTACTTC.

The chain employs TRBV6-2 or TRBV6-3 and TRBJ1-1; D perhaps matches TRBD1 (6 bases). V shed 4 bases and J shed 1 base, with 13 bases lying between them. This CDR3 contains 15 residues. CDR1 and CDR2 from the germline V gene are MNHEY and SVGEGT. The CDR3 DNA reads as TGTGCCAGCAGTTCGATAGGGGGGGGGAACACTGAAGCTTTCTTT. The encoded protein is CASSSIGGGNTEAFF.

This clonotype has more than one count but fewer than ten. CDR3: CASSPLPQRGDNEQFF. The DNA for the CDR3 is TGTGCCAGCTCACCACTTCCCCAGCGGGGGGATAATGAGCAGTTCTTC. The V call is TRBV18, the J call TRBJ2-1; 9 bases fit TRBD2. V shed 1 base, J shed 7 bases, and the junction held 8 bases outside the gene matches. This CDR3 has 16 amino acids. CDR1 is KGHSH, CDR2 LQKENI, per germline.

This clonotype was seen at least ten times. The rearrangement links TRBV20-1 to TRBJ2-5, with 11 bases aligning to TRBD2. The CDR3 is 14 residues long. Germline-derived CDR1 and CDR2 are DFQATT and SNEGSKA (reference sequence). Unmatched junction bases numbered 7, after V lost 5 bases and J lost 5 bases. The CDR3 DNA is TGCAGTGCTGGGAGACTAGCGGGATCGGAGACCCAGTACTTC. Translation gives CSAGRLAGSETQYF.

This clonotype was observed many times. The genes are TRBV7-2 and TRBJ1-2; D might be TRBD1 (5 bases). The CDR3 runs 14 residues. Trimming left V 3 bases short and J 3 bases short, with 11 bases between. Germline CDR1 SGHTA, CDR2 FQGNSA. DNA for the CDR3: TGTGCCAGCAGCTTGTCAGGGTTCGACTATGGCTACACCTTC. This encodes CASSLSGFDYGYTF.

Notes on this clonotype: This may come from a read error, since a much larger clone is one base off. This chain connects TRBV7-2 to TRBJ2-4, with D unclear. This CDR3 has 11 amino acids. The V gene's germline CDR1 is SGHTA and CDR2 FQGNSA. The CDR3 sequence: CASSLKDIQHF. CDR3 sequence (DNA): TGTGCCAGCAGCTTAAAAGACATTCAGCACTTC.

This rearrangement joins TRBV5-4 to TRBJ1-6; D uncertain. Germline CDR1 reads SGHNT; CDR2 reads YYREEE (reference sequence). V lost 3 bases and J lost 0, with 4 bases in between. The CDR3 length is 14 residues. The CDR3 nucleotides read TGTGCCAGCAGCTCCGCCTCCTATAATTCACCCCTCCACTTT. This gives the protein CASSSASYNSPLHF.

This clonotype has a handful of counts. CDR3 sequence (DNA): TGTGCCAGCAGTTACGTGGGGGCCAACTATGGCTACACCTTC. It specifies CASSYVGANYGYTF. The chain recombines TRBV6-5 with TRBJ1-2, with D tentatively TRBD1 (6 bases). Deletions cut 2 bases from V and 2 bases from J, with 9 bases between. The V gene's germline CDR1 is MNHEY and CDR2 SVGAGI. This CDR3 has 14 amino acids.

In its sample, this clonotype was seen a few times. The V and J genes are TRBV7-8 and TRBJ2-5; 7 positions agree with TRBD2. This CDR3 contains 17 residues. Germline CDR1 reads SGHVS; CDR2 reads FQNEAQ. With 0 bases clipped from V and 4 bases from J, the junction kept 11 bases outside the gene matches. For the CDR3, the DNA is TGTGCCAGCAGCTTAGCGCGCGGGGGAGGGCCGTCAGAGACCCAGTACTTC. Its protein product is CASSLARGGGPSETQYF.

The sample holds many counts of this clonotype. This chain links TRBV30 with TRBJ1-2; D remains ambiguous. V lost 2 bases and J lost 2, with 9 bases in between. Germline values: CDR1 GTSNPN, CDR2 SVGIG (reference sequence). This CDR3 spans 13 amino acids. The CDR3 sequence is CAWSHDKNYGYTF. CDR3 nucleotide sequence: TGTGCCTGGAGTCACGACAAGAACTATGGCTACACCTTC.

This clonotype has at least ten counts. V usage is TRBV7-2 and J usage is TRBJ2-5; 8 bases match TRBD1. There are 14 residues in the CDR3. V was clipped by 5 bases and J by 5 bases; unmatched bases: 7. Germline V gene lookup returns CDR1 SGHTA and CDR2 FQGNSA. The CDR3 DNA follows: TGTGCCAGCAGCCAGGGACAGGTGGGGGAGACCCAGTACTTC. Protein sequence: CASSQGQVGETQYF.

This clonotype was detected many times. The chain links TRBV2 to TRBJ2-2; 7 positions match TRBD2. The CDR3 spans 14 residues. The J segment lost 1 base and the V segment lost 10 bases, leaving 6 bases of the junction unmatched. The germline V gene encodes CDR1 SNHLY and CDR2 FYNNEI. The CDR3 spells CATASGMNTGELFF. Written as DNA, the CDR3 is TGTGCCACCGCTAGCGGTATGAACACCGGGGAGCTGTTTTTT.

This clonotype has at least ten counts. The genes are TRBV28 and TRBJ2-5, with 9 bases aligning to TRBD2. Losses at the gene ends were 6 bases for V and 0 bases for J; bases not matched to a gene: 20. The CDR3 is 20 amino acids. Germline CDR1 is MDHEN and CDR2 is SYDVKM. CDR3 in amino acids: CASRQYLSLAGLLYQETQYF. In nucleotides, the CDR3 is TGTGCCAGCAGACAATACTTAAGTCTAGCGGGGTTACTGTACCAAGAGACCCAGTACTTC.

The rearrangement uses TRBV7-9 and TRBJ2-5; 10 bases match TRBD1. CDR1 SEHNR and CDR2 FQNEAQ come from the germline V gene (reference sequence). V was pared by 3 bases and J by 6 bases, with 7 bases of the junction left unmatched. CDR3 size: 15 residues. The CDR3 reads CASSFSGTGDQTQYF. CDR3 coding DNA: TGTGCCAGCAGCTTCTCCGGGACAGGGGATCAGACCCAGTACTTC.

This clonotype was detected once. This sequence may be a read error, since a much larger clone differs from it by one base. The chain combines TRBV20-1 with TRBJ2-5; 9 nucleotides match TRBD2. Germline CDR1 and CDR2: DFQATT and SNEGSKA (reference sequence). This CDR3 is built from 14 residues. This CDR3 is CSARGREGQETQHF. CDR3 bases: TGCAGTGCCCGGGGGCGGGAGGGACAAGAGACCCAGCACTTC.

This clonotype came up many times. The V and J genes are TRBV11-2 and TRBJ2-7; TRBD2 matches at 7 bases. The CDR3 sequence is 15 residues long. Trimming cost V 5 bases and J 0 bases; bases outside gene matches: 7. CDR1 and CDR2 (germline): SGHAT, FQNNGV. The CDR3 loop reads CASSTGLVSSYEQYF. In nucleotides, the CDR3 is TGTGCCAGCAGCACCGGACTAGTAAGCTCCTACGAGCAGTACTTC.

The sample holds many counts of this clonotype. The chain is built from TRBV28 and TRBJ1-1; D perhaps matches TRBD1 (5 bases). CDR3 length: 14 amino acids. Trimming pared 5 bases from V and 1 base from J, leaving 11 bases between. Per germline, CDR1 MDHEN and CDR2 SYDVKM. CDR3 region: CASSPPGQNTEAFF. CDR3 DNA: TGTGCCAGCAGTCCCCCAGGACAGAACACTGAAGCTTTCTTT.

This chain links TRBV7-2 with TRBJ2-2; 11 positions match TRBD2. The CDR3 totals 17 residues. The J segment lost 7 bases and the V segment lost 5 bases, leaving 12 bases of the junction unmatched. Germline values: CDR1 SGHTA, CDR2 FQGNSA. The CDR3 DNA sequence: TGTGCCAGCAGCCCAGATAGCGGGAGGGCCGGTGGCGGGGAGCTGTTTTTT. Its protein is CASSPDSGRAGGGELFF. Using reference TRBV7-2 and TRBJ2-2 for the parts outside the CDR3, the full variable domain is GAGVSQSPSNKVTEKGKDVELRCDPISGHTALYWYRQSLGQGLEFLIYFQGNSAPDKSGLPSDRFSAERTGGSVSTLTIQRTQQEDSAVYLCASSPDSGRAGGGELFFGEGSRLTVL.